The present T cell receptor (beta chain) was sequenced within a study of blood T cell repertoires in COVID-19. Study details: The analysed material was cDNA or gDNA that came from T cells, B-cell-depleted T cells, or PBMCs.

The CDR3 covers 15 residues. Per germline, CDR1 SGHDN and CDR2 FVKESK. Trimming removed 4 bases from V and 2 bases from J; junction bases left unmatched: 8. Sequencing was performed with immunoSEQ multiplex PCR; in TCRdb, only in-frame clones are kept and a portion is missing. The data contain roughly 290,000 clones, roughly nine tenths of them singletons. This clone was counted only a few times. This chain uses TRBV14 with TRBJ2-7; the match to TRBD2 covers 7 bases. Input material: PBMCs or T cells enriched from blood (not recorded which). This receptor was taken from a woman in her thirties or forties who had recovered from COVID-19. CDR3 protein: CASSLGMGGAYEQYF. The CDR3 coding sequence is TGTGCCAGCAGCCTAGGGATGGGGGGGGCCTACGAGCAGTACTTC.